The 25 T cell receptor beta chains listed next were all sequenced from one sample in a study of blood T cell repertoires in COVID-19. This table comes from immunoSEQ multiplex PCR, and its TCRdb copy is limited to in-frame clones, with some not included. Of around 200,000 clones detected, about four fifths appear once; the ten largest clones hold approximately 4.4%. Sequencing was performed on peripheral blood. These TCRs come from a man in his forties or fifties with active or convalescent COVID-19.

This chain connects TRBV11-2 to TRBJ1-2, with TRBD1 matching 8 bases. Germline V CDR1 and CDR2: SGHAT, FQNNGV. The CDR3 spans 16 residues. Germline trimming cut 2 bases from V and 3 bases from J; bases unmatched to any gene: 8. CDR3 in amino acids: CASSLYDRGRYYGYTF. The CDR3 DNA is TGTGCCAGCAGCTTATATGACAGGGGACGATACTATGGCTACACCTTC.

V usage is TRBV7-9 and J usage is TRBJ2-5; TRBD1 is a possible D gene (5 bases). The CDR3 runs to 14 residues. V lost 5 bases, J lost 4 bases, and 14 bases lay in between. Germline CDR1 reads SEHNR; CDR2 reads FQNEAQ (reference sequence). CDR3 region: CASSPWGNTETQYF. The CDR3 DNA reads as TGTGCCAGCAGCCCGTGGGGCAATACAGAGACCCAGTACTTC.

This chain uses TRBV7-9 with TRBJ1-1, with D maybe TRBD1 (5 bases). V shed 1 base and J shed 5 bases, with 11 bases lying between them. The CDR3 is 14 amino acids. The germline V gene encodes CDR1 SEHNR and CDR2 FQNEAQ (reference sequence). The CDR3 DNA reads TGTGCCAGCAGCTTAGTAGGCAAGGGGACTGAAGCTTTCTTT. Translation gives CASSLVGKGTEAFF.

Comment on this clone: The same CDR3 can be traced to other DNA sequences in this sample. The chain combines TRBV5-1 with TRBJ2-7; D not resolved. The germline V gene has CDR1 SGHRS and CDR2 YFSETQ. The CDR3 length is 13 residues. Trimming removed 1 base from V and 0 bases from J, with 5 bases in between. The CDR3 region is CASSLSVSYEQYF. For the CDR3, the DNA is TGCGCCAGCAGCTTGTCGGTCTCCTACGAGCAGTACTTC.

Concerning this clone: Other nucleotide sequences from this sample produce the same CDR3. The CDR3 region has the DNA TGTGCCAGCAGCTCTACAGGGGACACTGAAGCTTTCTTT. Its translation is CASSSTGDTEAFF. This chain joins TRBV3-1 (or the pseudogene TRBV3-2) and TRBJ1-1; 7 bases fit TRBD1. The CDR3 has 13 residues. Germline trimming cut 5 bases from V and 3 bases from J; bases unmatched to any gene: 3. Germline values: CDR1 LGHDT, CDR2 YNNKEL (reference sequence).

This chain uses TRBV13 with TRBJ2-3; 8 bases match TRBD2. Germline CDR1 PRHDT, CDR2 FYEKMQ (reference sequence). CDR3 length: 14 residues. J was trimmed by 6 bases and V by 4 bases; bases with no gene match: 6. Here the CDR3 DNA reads TGTGCCAGCAGCTACCGGGGGGGTGCGGATACGCAGTATTTT. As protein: CASSYRGGADTQYF.

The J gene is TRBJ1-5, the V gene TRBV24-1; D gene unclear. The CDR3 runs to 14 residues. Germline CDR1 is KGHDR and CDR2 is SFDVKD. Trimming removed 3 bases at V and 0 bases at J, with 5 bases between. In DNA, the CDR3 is TGTGCCACCAGTGATCCGGTTAGCAATCAGCCCCAGCATTTT. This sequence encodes CATSDPVSNQPQHF.

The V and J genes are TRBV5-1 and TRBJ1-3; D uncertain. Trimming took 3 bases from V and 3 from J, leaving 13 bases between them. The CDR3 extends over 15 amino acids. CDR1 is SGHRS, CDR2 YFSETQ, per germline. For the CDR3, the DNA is TGCGCCAGCAGCTCCGCGGGAGCGCATGGAAACACCATATATTTT. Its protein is CASSSAGAHGNTIYF.

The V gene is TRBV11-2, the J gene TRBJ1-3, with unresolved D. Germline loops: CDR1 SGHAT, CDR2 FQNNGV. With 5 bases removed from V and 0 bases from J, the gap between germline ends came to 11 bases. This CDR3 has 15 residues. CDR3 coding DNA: TGTGCCAGCAGCGCTAGGATTAGCTCTGGAAACACCATATATTTT. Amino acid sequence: CASSARISSGNTIYF.

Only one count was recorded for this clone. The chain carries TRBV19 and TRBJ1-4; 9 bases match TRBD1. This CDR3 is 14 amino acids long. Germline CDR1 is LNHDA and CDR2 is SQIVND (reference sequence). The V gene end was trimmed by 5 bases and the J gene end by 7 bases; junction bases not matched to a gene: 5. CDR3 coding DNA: TGTGCCAGTAGTTTCGGGACAGGGCTTGAAAAACTGTTTTTT. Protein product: CASSFGTGLEKLFF.

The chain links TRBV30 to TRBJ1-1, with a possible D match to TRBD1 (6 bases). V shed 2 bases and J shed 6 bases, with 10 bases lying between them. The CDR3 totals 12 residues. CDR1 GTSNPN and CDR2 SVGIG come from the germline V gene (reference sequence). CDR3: CAWSTGFSEAFF. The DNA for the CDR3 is TGTGCCTGGAGTACAGGGTTCTCTGAAGCTTTCTTT.

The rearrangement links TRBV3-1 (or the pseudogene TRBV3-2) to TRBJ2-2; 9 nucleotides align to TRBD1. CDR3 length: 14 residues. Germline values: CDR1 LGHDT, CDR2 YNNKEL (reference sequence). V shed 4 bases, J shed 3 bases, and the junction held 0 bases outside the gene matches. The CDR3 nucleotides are TGTGCCAGCAGCCGGACAGGGGACACCGGGGAGCTGTTTTTT. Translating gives CASSRTGDTGELFF.

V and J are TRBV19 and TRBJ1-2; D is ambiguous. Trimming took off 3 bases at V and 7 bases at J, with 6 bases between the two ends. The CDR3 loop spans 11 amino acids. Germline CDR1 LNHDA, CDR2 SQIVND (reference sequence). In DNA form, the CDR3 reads TGTGCCAGTAGTATCACCGGTGGCTACACCTTC. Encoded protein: CASSITGGYTF. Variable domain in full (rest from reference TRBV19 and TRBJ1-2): DGGITQSPKYLFRKEGQNVTLSCEQNLNHDAMYWYRQDPGQGLRLIYYSQIVNDFQKGDIAEGYSVSREKKESFPLTVTSAQKNPTAFYLCASSITGGYTFGSGTRLTVV.

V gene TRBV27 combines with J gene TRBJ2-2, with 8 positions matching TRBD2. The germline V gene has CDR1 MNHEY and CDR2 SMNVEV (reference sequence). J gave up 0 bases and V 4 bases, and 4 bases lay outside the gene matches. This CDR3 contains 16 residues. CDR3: CASSSARGANTGELFF. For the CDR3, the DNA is TGTGCCAGCAGTTCGGCGCGGGGGGCGAACACCGGGGAGCTGTTTTTT.

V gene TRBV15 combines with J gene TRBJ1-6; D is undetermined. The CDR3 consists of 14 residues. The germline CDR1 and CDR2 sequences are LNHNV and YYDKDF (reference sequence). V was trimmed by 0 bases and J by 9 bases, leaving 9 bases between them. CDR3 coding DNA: TGTGCCACCAGCAGAGATATTCGGGGTTCACCCCTCCACTTT. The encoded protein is CATSRDIRGSPLHF.

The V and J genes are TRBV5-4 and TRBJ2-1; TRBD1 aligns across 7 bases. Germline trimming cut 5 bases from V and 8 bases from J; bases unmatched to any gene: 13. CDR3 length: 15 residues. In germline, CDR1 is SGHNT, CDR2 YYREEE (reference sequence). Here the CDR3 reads CASRRQYDRAHEQFF. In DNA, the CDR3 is TGTGCCAGCAGGCGCCAATACGACAGGGCGCATGAGCAGTTCTTC.

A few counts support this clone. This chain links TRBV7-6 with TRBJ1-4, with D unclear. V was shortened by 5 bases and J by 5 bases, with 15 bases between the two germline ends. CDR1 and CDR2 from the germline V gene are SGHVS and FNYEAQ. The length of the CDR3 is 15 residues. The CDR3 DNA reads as TGTGCCAGCAGCCCCGGGTGGAGTGTCAATGAAAAACTGTTTTTT. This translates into CASSPGWSVNEKLFF.

DNA of the CDR3: TGCGCCAGCAGCCCTGGACACAACTCTGGGGCCAACGTCCTGACTTTC. Its protein is CASSPGHNSGANVLTF. J is TRBJ2-6 and V is TRBV5-1; D perhaps matches TRBD1 (5 bases). This CDR3 has 16 residues. Trimming removed 4 bases from V and 0 bases from J, with 11 bases in between. Germline-derived CDR1 and CDR2 are SGHRS and YFSETQ.

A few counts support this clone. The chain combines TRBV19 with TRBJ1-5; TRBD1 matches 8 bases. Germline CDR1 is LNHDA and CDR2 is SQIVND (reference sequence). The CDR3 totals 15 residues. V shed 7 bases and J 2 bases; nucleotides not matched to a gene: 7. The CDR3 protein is CASKKPGQGNQPQHF. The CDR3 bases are TGTGCCAGTAAAAAACCGGGACAGGGCAATCAGCCCCAGCATTTT.

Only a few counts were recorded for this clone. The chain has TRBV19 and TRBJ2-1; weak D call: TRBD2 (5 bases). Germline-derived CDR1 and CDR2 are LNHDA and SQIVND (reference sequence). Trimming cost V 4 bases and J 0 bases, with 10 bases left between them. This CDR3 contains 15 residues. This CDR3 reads CASSKDTSSYNEQFF. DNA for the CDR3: TGTGCCAGTAGTAAGGATACTAGCTCCTACAATGAGCAGTTCTTC.

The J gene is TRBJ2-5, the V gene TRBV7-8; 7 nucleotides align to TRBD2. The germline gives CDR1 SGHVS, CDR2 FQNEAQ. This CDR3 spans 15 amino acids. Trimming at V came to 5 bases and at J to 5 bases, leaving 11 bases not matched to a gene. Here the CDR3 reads CASSPQGAGEETQYF. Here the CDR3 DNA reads TGTGCCAGCAGCCCCCAAGGGGCGGGGGAGGAGACCCAGTACTTC.

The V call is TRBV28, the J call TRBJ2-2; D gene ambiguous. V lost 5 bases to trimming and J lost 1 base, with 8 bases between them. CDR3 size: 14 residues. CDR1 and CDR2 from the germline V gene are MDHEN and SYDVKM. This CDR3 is CASSPRRNTGELFF. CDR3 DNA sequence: TGTGCCAGCAGTCCCCGTCGGAACACCGGGGAGCTGTTTTTT. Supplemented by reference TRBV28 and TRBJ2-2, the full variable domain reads DVKVTQSSRYLVKRTGEKVFLECVQDMDHENMFWYRQDPGLGLRLIYFSYDVKMKEKGDIPEGYSVSREKKERFSLILESASTNQTSMYLCASSPRRNTGELFFGEGSRLTVL.

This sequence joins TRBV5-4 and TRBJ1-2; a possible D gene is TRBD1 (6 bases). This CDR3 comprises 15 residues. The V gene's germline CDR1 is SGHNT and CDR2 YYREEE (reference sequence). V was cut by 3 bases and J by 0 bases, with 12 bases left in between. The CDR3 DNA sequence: TGTGCCAGCAGCTCGCACAGGGTTTCTAACTATGGCTACACCTTC. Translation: CASSSHRVSNYGYTF.

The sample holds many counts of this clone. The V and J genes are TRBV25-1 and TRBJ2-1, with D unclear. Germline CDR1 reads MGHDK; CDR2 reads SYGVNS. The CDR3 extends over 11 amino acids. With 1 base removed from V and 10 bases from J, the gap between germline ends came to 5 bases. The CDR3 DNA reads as TGTGCCAGCAGTGAATTGGCAGAGCAGTTCTTC. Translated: CASSELAEQFF.

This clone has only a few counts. The CDR3 spells CAWSVGPNAGEQYF. In DNA, the CDR3 is TGTGCCTGGAGTGTGGGGCCCAACGCCGGCGAGCAGTACTTC. The rearrangement uses TRBV30 and TRBJ2-7; D might be TRBD1 (5 bases). There are 14 residues in the CDR3. Trimming pared 0 bases from V and 6 bases from J, leaving 15 bases between. The germline gives CDR1 GTSNPN, CDR2 SVGIG (reference sequence).